This T cell receptor (beta chain) originates from a study of CD8+ T cells in alopecia areata (dated 2018 in TCRdb). With regard to the full study: The study used high-throughput TCRbeta sequencing to examine T cell clonal expansion in alopecia areata, in both the C3H/HeJ mouse model and human patients. In humans, TCRbeta sequencing was performed on scalp tissue and on sorted CD4+ and CD8+ peripheral blood T cells from healthy controls and from patients with patchy or totalis/universalis alopecia areata. Scalp clonality was compared among normal scalp (n=4), patchy alopecia areata scalp (n=8), and alopecia totalis/universalis scalp (n=8). The RNA source kit depended on sample type: the PAXgene miRNA kit for fixed scalp, the miRNeasy kit for PBMCs, and the RNeasy kit for mouse skin. immunoSEQ multiplex PCR using 35 Vbeta forward primers and 13 Jbeta reverse primers was used to amplify TCRbeta CDR3 regions.

What the study reported, not specific to this receptor: Compared with mice, TCR sequences shared between patients were less clear, possibly partly because of HLA diversity across the patient population. Unlike mouse skin, which is dominated by gammadelta T cells, normal human skin has resident alphabeta T cells that are also sequenced, and this complicates analysis of the scalp TCR repertoire. Compared with normal scalp, lesional scalp had higher clonality and more expanded CD8+ clones, particularly in alopecia totalis/universalis, a pattern that suggests antigenic drive.

PBMCs were separated by density centrifugation and stained for CD3, CD4 and CD8, after which CD4+ and CD8+ T cells were sorted on a FACSAria. Scalp biopsies and blood samples were obtained from unaffected controls. From the cysteine up to the phenylalanine, the CDR3 has a length of 14 residues. The only DNA kept is the CDR3, 42 bases in frame from the first base. Trimming takes 0 bases from V and 8 bases from J, and the germline ends sit 8 bases apart. CDR1 and CDR2, looked up from the germline V gene, are MNHEY and SVGAGI. Libraries were built with the immunoSEQ multiplex PCR assay. RNA was extracted from all samples and reverse transcribed into cDNA, which served as template for TCR sequencing. SuperScript III was used to make first-strand cDNA, primed with a 2:1 mix of oligo-dT and random hexamers. A synthetic immune receptor repertoire was used to gauge amplification bias, and whatever bias remained was removed computationally. From the authors' description of their analysis: After raw reads were preprocessed to remove errors, the CDR3 was defined following IMGT conventions as running from the conserved cysteine to phenylalanine. To get clonality, Shannon entropy was normalized by log2 of the number of productive unique TCRs and the result was subtracted from 1. Scalp TCRbeta sequences were cross-referenced with sorted blood CD4 and CD8 repertoires so that the CD4 or CD8 identity of scalp clones could be inferred. The table comes from immuneACCESS by way of TCRdb, which keeps in-frame sequences with V and J called. Part of the clones is missing from these tables; in studies checked, under half for an unresolved V gene and the rest for unknown reasons. V and J calls and clone size are given by that table; D and trimming were obtained from the DNA. Present in this sample are more than 95,000 clones, roughly 66% of which were seen just once. Of the sample, approximately 2.6% is held by the ten largest clones.

Points on this clone: Its antigen specificity is not known. Per-base quality was not reported, and no clone a single base away is much larger than it.

The sequencing sample was made of CD4+ T cells sorted from blood. The chain employs TRBV6-5 and TRBJ1-6, with no reliable assignment of the D segment. This clonotype was obtained from a human donor in good health. The sequenced DNA is TGTGCCAGCAGTTACTCTCGGGGTTATTCACCCCTCCACTTT. It codes for CASSYSRGYSPLHF.